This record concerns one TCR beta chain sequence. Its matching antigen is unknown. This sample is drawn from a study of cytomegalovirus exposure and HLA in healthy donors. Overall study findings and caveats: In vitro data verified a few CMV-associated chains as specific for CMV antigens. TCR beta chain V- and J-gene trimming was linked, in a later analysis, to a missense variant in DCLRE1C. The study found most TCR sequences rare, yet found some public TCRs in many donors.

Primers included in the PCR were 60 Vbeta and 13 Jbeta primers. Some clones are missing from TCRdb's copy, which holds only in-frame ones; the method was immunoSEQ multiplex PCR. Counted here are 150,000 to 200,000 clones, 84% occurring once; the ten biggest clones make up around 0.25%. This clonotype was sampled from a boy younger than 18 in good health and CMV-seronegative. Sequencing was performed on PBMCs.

The DNA of the CDR3 is TGCAGTGCTAGACCCTCTTACACCTTC. Protein sequence: CSARPSYTF. The J gene is TRBJ1-2, the V gene TRBV20-1; D call uncertain. The germline V and J ends were trimmed by 2 bases and 11 bases, with 6 bases remaining between them. The CDR3 consists of 9 residues. CDR1 and CDR2 (germline): DFQATT, SNEGSKA (reference sequence).